This T cell receptor beta chain is from a study of blood T cell repertoires in COVID-19. The CDR3 loop spans 16 amino acids. The V and J ends lost 1 base and 4 bases, in that order; junction bases with no gene match: 3. CDR1 and CDR2 (germline): MGHRA, YSYEKL. As processed by the authors: Amplified reference gene primers provided the basis for estimating nucleated cell counts. TCRdb's copy holds only in-frame clones and misses some; the assay was immunoSEQ multiplex PCR. V and J calls plus clone size are reproduced from that table; the DNA served to infer D and trimming. The sample includes 95,000 to 150,000 clones, roughly 89% of them seen just once.

The sample was peripheral blood. The chain combines TRBV4-1 with TRBJ2-2, with 10 bases identical to TRBD1. The source of this sequence is an older woman with COVID-19, enrolled during active disease. For the CDR3, the DNA is TGCGCCAGCAGCCAAGGAAGACAGGGGGCCACCGGGGAGCTGTTTTTT. Translated, it gives CASSQGRQGATGELFF.